Listed below are T cell receptor beta chains from one sample, sequenced in a study of neoadjuvant anti-PD-1 for oral cavity cancer. Generated by immunoSEQ multiplex PCR, the TCRdb table keeps only in-frame clones and is missing some. The data show fewer than 11,000 clones, 63% seen once. Sequenced material: tumor tissue, taken after nivolumab (anti-PD-1) treatment. The origin of the receptors is a person aged 35-79 years with oral cavity squamous cell carcinoma. The CDR3 runs from the conserved cysteine through the conserved F or W. The order of the fields is J gene, clone size, V gene, D gene, CDR3 DNA, CDR3 protein. A D gene is named only where the DNA matches it firmly. Not every row has a clone size; where given, it reads once, few, many or a size class.

J: TRBJ2-7; size: .; V: TRBV9; D: .; DNA: TGTGCCAGCAGCGTAGGATGGACCTCCTACGAGCAGTACTTC; CDR3: CASSVGWTSYEQYF
J: TRBJ2-3; size: .; V: TRBV29-1; D: TRBD2; DNA: TGCAGCGCCGTACTACTAGCGGGGGTTTCAGATACGCAGTATTTT; CDR3: CSAVLLAGVSDTQYF
J: TRBJ2-1; size: .; V: TRBV5-4; D: TRBD1; DNA: TGTGCCAGCAAAGGGCAGGGGGCATTCAATGAGCAGTTCTTC; CDR3: CASKGQGAFNEQFF
J: TRBJ2-5; size: .; V: TRBV2; D: TRBD1; DNA: TGTGCCAGCAGTGACCGTGGGACAGCCATAGCCCAGTACTTC; CDR3: CASSDRGTAIAQYF
J: TRBJ2-7; size: few; V: TRBV19; D: TRBD1; DNA: TGTGCCAGTAGTGCTGGACAGGGGTCGGTGGGGCAGTACTTC; CDR3: CASSAGQGSVGQYF
J: TRBJ1-1; size: .; V: TRBV19; D: .; DNA: TGTGCCAGTAGTATCTCCTCGCGGGGCACTGAAGCTTTCTTT; CDR3: CASSISSRGTEAFF
J: TRBJ2-3; size: .; V: TRBV19; D: TRBD2; DNA: TGTGCCAGTAGTAGAGGGACTAGCGGGAGTTCAGATACGCAGTATTTT; CDR3: CASSRGTSGSSDTQYF
J: TRBJ1-1; size: few; V: TRBV14; D: .; DNA: TGTGCCAGCAGCCAAGAACAGATGAACACTGAAGCTTTCTTT; CDR3: CASSQEQMNTEAFF
J: TRBJ1-1; size: large; V: TRBV7-2; D: .; DNA: TGTGCCAGCAGCTTAGCGGGGGGTGAAGCTTTCTTT; CDR3: CASSLAGGEAFF
J: TRBJ1-4; size: .; V: TRBV5-6; D: .; DNA: TGTGCCAGCAGCTGGGCTTCGGGACGGCTTGAAAAACTGTTTTTT; CDR3: CASSWASGRLEKLFF
J: TRBJ1-4; size: .; V: TRBV7-2; D: .; DNA: TGTGCCAGCAGCTTCGACGCCTCTAATGAAAAACTGTTTTTT; CDR3: CASSFDASNEKLFF
J: TRBJ1-5; size: .; V: TRBV6-6; D: .; DNA: TGTGCCAGCAGTTACTGGGTAGGACAGCCCCAGCATTTT; CDR3: CASSYWVGQPQHF
J: TRBJ1-5; size: .; V: TRBV6-1; D: .; DNA: TGTGCCAGCAGTGAAGCCATTAGCAATCAGCCCCAGCATTTT; CDR3: CASSEAISNQPQHF
J: TRBJ1-1; size: medium-sized; V: TRBV18; D: .; DNA: TGTGCCAGCTCACCAGTGGCTGACGGTGAAGCTTTCTTT; CDR3: CASSPVADGEAFF
J: TRBJ2-7; size: .; V: TRBV5-5; D: .; DNA: TGTGCCAGCAGCTTCTCGGGACTGGGCTACGAGCAGTACTTC; CDR3: CASSFSGLGYEQYF
J: TRBJ2-3; size: .; V: TRBV30; D: .; DNA: TGTGCCTGGACAGGGACCGGCACAGATACGCAGTATTTT; CDR3: CAWTGTGTDTQYF
J: TRBJ1-2; size: once; V: TRBV6-1; D: TRBD1; DNA: TGTGCCAGCAGTGAAGAGGACAGGGGGAACTATGGCTACACCTTC; CDR3: CASSEEDRGNYGYTF
J: TRBJ1-6; size: .; V: TRBV30; D: .; DNA: TGTGCCTGGACTCTTACTACCTATAATTCACCCCTCCACTTT; CDR3: CAWTLTTYNSPLHF
J: TRBJ1-1; size: few; V: TRBV6-6; D: .; DNA: TGTGCCAGCAGTACGACAGAAAACACTGAAGCTTTCTTT; CDR3: CASSTTENTEAFF
J: TRBJ2-1; size: .; V: TRBV7-6; D: TRBD2; DNA: TGTGCCAGCACCCGAATAGCGGGAGGGTACAATGAGCAGTTCTTC; CDR3: CASTRIAGGYNEQFF
J: TRBJ2-1; size: .; V: TRBV18; D: .; DNA: TGTGCCAGCTCACCTCCGATGGGGGGAACCTACAATGAGCAGTTCTTC; CDR3: CASSPPMGGTYNEQFF
J: TRBJ1-2; size: .; V: TRBV20-1; D: .; DNA: TGCAGTGCTCCCTTTAACTATGGCTACACCTTC; CDR3: CSAPFNYGYTF
J: TRBJ2-5; size: .; V: TRBV5-1; D: .; DNA: TGCGCCAGCAGACGGGCCGAGGAGACCCAGTACTTC; CDR3: CASRRAEETQYF
J: TRBJ2-7; size: .; V: TRBV6-5; D: TRBD2; DNA: TGTGCCAGCAGTTTGGGGCGGGGGGGCTCCTACGAGCAGTACTTC; CDR3: CASSLGRGGSYEQYF
J: TRBJ2-1; size: .; V: TRBV4-1; D: TRBD2; DNA: TGCGCCAGCAGCCAAGATGTCGCTAGCGGGAGGGACAATGAGCAGTTCTTC; CDR3: CASSQDVASGRDNEQFF
J: TRBJ1-5; size: few; V: TRBV7-6; D: .; DNA: TGTGCCAGCAGCTTAGGCCTGGGAAATCAGCCCCAGCATTTT; CDR3: CASSLGLGNQPQHF
J: TRBJ2-7; size: .; V: TRBV27; D: .; DNA: TGTGCCAGCAGTCCGGACTTACGGGAGCAGTACTTC; CDR3: CASSPDLREQYF
J: TRBJ1-2; size: .; V: TRBV27; D: TRBD1; DNA: TGTGCCGTGCGCAGGACAGGGGGGTATGGCTACACCTTC; CDR3: CAVRRTGGYGYTF
J: TRBJ2-7; size: .; V: TRBV5-1; D: .; DNA: TGCGCCAGCAGCTTGGCCGCAAGGGGATACGAGCAGTACTTC; CDR3: CASSLAARGYEQYF
J: TRBJ1-2; size: few; V: TRBV29-1; D: TRBD1; DNA: TGCAGCGTTGAGCAGGGGGCTGGCTATGGCTACACCTTC; CDR3: CSVEQGAGYGYTF
J: TRBJ2-1; size: few; V: TRBV4-2; D: TRBD1; DNA: TGTGCCAGCAGCCAAGGTCAGGGACAGAATTACAATGAGCAGTTCTTC; CDR3: CASSQGQGQNYNEQFF
J: TRBJ1-2; size: few; V: TRBV5-1; D: .; DNA: TGCGCCAGCAGCGGCAGGCCCCAGAGCTATGGCTACACCTTC; CDR3: CASSGRPQSYGYTF
J: TRBJ1-1; size: few; V: TRBV19; D: .; DNA: TGTGCCAGTATTGGGAACACTGAAGCTTTCTTT; CDR3: CASIGNTEAFF
J: TRBJ1-2; size: once; V: TRBV11-2; D: TRBD1; DNA: TGTGCCAGCACCCGTACCGGGACAGGGGGACCTAGTAATGGCTACACCTTC; CDR3: CASTRTGTGGPSNGYTF
J: TRBJ2-6; size: few; V: TRBV6-4; D: .; DNA: TGTGCCAGCAGTGACTCAGGGTCTGGGGCCAACGTCCTGACTTTC; CDR3: CASSDSGSGANVLTF
J: TRBJ2-1; size: .; V: TRBV10-3; D: TRBD2; DNA: TGTGCCATCAGTGAGGAGCGGGGGTTGGTCTACAATGAGCAGTTCTTC; CDR3: CAISEERGLVYNEQFF
J: TRBJ2-3; size: .; V: TRBV5-1; D: TRBD2; DNA: TGCGCCAGCAGCATGGGACTAGCGGGGGGGCGAGATACGCAGTATTTT; CDR3: CASSMGLAGGRDTQYF
J: TRBJ1-1; size: .; V: TRBV30; D: .; DNA: TGTGCCTGGAACCCTACCTTTAACACTGAAGCTTTCTTT; CDR3: CAWNPTFNTEAFF
J: TRBJ2-1; size: few; V: TRBV29-1; D: .; DNA: TGCAGCCTCCGGGTCAAAACCTACAATGAGCAGTTCTTC; CDR3: CSLRVKTYNEQFF
J: TRBJ2-1; size: .; V: TRBV6-5; D: TRBD1; DNA: TGTGCCAGCAGTCGGGACAGTTACAATGAGCAGTTCTTC; CDR3: CASSRDSYNEQFF
J: TRBJ2-1; size: few; V: TRBV9; D: TRBD2; DNA: TGTGCCAGCAGCGGAGGGACTAGCGGGGCCTTGGGGTCCTACAATGAGCAGTTCTTC; CDR3: CASSGGTSGALGSYNEQFF
J: TRBJ2-1; size: .; V: TRBV20-1; D: .; DNA: TGCAGTGCTAGAGATCAAGCTGCGAAGTTCTTC; CDR3: CSARDQAAKFF
J: TRBJ2-7; size: .; V: TRBV29-1; D: TRBD1; DNA: TGCAGCGCATCCACAGGGGGCTCATCCTACGAGCAGTACTTC; CDR3: CSASTGGSSYEQYF